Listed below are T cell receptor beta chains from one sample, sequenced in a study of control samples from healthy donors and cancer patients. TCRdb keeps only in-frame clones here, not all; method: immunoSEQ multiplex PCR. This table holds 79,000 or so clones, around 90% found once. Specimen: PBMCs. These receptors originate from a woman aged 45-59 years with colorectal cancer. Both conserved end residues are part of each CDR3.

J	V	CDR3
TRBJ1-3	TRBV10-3	CAIGGAGDGWTIYF
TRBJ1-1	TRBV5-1	CASSLAPLMNTEAFF
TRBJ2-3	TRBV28	CASRVTGVGDTQYF
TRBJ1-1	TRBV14	CASSQLGTGGNTEAFF
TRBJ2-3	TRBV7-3	CASSQGTGALTDTQYF
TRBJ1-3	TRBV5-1	CASSSRGLSGNTIYF
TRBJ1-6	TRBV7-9	CASSLAGQGPNSPLHF
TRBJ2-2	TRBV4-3	CASSQEVVANTGELFF
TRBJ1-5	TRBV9	CASSAGGSNQPQHF
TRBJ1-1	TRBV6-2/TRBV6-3	CASSKGHNTEAFF
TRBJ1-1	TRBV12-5	CASDFDTWNTEAFF